The entry below gives a single T cell receptor beta chain sequence along with its context. Trimming at V came to 4 bases and at J to 7 bases, leaving 6 bases not matched to a gene. CDR1 and CDR2 (germline): SGHRS, YFSETQ. The CDR3 has 14 amino acids. The data belong to a study of blood T cell repertoires in COVID-19. For the study at large: Acute and convalescent COVID-19 samples came from the United States, Italy and Spain.

Only in-frame clones appear in the TCRdb table, and some are missing; sequencing was by immunoSEQ multiplex PCR. Here the sample spans roughly 280,000 clones, roughly nine tenths being singletons. Material: peripheral blood. The chain is built from TRBV5-1 and TRBJ1-5, with TRBD1 matching 9 bases. This clonotype was obtained from a man aged 50 to 59 with acute or convalescent COVID-19. The CDR3 nucleotides are TGCGCCAGCAGCACCGGACAGGGGAACCAGCCCCAGCATTTT. It codes for CASSTGQGNQPQHF.